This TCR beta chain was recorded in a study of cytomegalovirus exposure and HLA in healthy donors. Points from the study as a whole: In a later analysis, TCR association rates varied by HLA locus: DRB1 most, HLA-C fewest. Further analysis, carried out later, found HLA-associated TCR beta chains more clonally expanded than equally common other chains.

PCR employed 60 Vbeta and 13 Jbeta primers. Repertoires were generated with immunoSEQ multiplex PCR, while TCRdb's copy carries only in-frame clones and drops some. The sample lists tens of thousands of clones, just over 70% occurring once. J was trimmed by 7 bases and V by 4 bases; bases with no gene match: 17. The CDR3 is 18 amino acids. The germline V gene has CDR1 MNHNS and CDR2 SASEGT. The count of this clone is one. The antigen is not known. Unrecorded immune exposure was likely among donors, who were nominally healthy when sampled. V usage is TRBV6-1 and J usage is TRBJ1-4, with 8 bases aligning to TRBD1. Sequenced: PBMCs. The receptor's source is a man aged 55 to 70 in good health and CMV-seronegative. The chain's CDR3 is CASSGAFFSGTGGEKLFF. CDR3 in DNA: TGTGCCAGCAGTGGAGCGTTTTTTTCCGGGACAGGAGGTGAAAAACTGTTTTTT.